This TCR beta chain appears in the sequencing data of a study of OX40 agonist ivuxolimab in advanced cancers. Study-level information: People who had prior anti-PD-1, anti-PD-L1 or anti-CTLA-4 therapy could take part, and roughly 40% had some. Overall study findings and caveats: Some nonresponders also had low normalized T-cell clonal expansion.

Repertoires were generated with immunoSEQ multiplex PCR, while TCRdb's copy carries only in-frame clones and drops some. The sample lists 60,000 or so clones, 70% to 90% occurring once. To note about this clone: As yet, its antigen is unknown.

The V segment lost 7 bases and the J segment 9 bases; nucleotides outside the gene matches: 9. Germline V CDR1 and CDR2: MDHEN, SYDVKM. CDR3 length: 15 amino acids. The sequence derives from an adult with an advanced solid tumor such as melanoma, head and neck, liver or kidney cancer. This specimen consisted of CD4+ or CD8+ T cells sorted from blood, obtained in a trial of the OX40 agonist ivuxolimab. The J gene is TRBJ2-1, the V gene TRBV28, with TRBD2 identical over 13 bases. The CDR3, as DNA: TGTGCCAGCAAAAAACTAGCGGGAGGGTTTATTGAGCAGTTCTTC. Its protein is CASKKLAGGFIEQFF.